Following are 9 T cell receptor beta chains from one sample sequenced in a study of blood T cell repertoires in COVID-19. Profiled with immunoSEQ multiplex PCR; TCRdb holds only in-frame clones, not every one. Found here are 250,000 or so clones, about nine tenths of them singletons; the top ten hold less than 1.6%. The specimen sequenced was peripheral blood. The receptors were gathered from a woman aged 40 to 50 who had recovered from COVID-19.

This clone was found once. CDR3 residues: CASSRGLPDTQYF. As DNA, the CDR3 is TGTGCCAGCTCTCGCGGACTTCCAGATACGCAGTATTTT. The chain links TRBV18 to TRBJ2-3, with D perhaps TRBD2 (5 bases). Germline V CDR1 and CDR2: KGHSH, LQKENI. V lost 6 bases, J lost 4 bases, and 11 bases lay in between. This CDR3 contains 13 residues.

This chain connects TRBV30 to TRBJ1-1; D is unresolved. V was cut by 4 bases and J by 2 bases, with 5 bases left in between. Germline lookup yields CDR1 GTSNPN and CDR2 SVGIG (reference sequence). This CDR3 comprises 11 residues. Here the CDR3 reads CAWTRNTEAFF. As DNA, the CDR3 is TGTGCCTGGACCAGAAACACTGAAGCTTTCTTT.

In this sample, this clone turned up a few times. The CDR3 sequence: CASSLGLGSYEQYF. Written as DNA, the CDR3 is TGTGCCAGCAGCTTAGGTCTCGGTAGCTACGAGCAGTACTTC. The chain recombines TRBV7-2 with TRBJ2-7, with D unresolved. This CDR3 has 14 amino acids. The V end was cut by 1 base, the J end by 3 bases, with 10 bases between. Looked up from germline, CDR1 is SGHTA and CDR2 is FQGNSA.

The rearrangement links TRBV7-2 to TRBJ2-7; 7 bases agree with TRBD1. The CDR3 covers 16 residues. J lost 0 bases, V lost 6 bases, and 11 bases had no gene match. Germline lookup yields CDR1 SGHTA and CDR2 FQGNSA. The CDR3 loop is CASSLALDRPSYEQYF. The CDR3 DNA is TGTGCCAGCAGTCTTGCTTTGGACAGGCCCTCCTACGAGCAGTACTTC.

The rearrangement uses TRBV28 and TRBJ1-2; D gene uncertain. Trimming removed 3 bases from V and 8 bases from J, with 19 bases in between. The CDR3 loop spans 15 amino acids. Germline CDR1 and CDR2: MDHEN and SYDVKM. The CDR3, as DNA: TGTGCCAGCAGTTTCCCCCAGTCAGTCATCGGGGGCTACACCTTC. Protein product: CASSFPQSVIGGYTF.

The rearrangement links TRBV10-3 to TRBJ2-7, with TRBD1 identical over 9 bases. Unmatched junction bases numbered 5, after V lost 4 bases and J lost 4 bases. The CDR3 length is 14 residues. CDR1 ENHRY and CDR2 SYGVKD come from the germline V gene. The CDR3 loop reads CAISGDRANYEQYF. DNA of the CDR3: TGTGCCATCAGTGGGGACAGGGCCAATTACGAGCAGTACTTC.

The rearrangement uses TRBV2 and TRBJ2-7, with a possible D match to TRBD2 (7 bases). V was trimmed by 9 bases and J by 1 base, leaving 19 bases between them. CDR3 length: 15 residues. Germline V gives CDR1 SNHLY, CDR2 FYNNEI. The CDR3 DNA reads as TGTGCCAGGGGGGAGGGGGAAAGATTTTCCTACGAGCAGTACTTC. Protein: CARGEGERFSYEQYF.

The genes are TRBV7-9 and TRBJ2-7, with 9 nucleotides matching TRBD1. Germline V lookup: CDR1 SEHNR, CDR2 FQNEAQ (reference sequence). Trimming cost V 4 bases and J 6 bases; bases outside gene matches: 7. The CDR3 covers 14 residues. The CDR3 is CASSYRDRAGEQYF. The DNA of the CDR3 is TGTGCCAGCAGCTACCGGGACAGGGCGGGCGAGCAGTACTTC. Supplemented by reference TRBV7-9 and TRBJ2-7, the full variable domain reads DTGVSQNPRHKITKRGQNVTFRCDPISEHNRLYWYRQTLGQGPEFLTYFQNEAQLEKSRLLSDRFSAERPKGSFSTLEIQRTEQGDSAMYLCASSYRDRAGEQYFGPGTRLTVT.

This clone was seen more than once but under ten times. The chain couples TRBV7-9 to TRBJ1-2; D gene unclear. Germline V CDR1 and CDR2: SEHNR, FQNEAQ (reference sequence). This CDR3 has 13 amino acids. The V gene lost 8 bases and the J gene lost 8 bases, with 18 bases spanning the gap. CDR3 in amino acids: CASHFDQEGGYTF. The CDR3 coding sequence is TGTGCCAGCCACTTCGACCAGGAGGGAGGCTACACCTTC.